A selection of T cell receptor beta chains follows, all from one sample in a study of human thymus T cells. Method: immunoSEQ multiplex PCR; TCRdb's copy keeps in-frame clones and lacks some. The sample has approximately 46,000 clones, just under 95% seen once. Sequenced material: blood. These receptors were taken from a girl in the first two years of life with a congenital heart defect but otherwise immunologically healthy. CDR3s include the opening cysteine and the closing phenylalanine or tryptophan. The D gene is left open where the match is weak. Not every row has a clone size; where given, it reads once, few, many or a size class.

j_call | clone_size | d_call | v_call | cdr3_nt | cdr3_aa
TRBJ1-1 | - | - | TRBV7-3 | TGTGCCAGCAGCTTTTCCGTCAACACTGAAGCTTTCTTT | CASSFSVNTEAFF
TRBJ2-7 | - | TRBD2 | TRBV19 | TGTGCCAGTAGTATGGTCGGAGCGGGAGTGGGTGAGCAGTACTTC | CASSMVGAGVGEQYF
TRBJ2-1 | once | - | TRBV6-5 | TGTGCCAGCAGGAGGACTCTAAATCCCAATGAGCAGTTCTTC | CASRRTLNPNEQFF
TRBJ2-1 | once | TRBD2 | TRBV5-1 | TGCGCCAGCAGCAAAACAGCGGGAGGGGTGTACAATGAGCAGTTCTTC | CASSKTAGGVYNEQFF
TRBJ2-1 | - | - | TRBV6-4 | TGTGCCAGCAGTGAAGGAGCGGGCACTATAAATGAGCAGTTCTTC | CASSEGAGTINEQFF
TRBJ2-2 | few | - | TRBV11-2 | TGTGCCAGCAGCATGGGACTTGGCCCCGGGGAGCTGTTTTTT | CASSMGLGPGELFF
TRBJ2-2 | - | - | TRBV6-5 | TGTGCCAGCAGGGGGGCCGGGGAGCTGTTTTTT | CASRGAGELFF
TRBJ2-1 | once | - | TRBV5-1 | TGCGCCAGCAGCTTTGCTCGCCAAACCTACAATGAGCAGTTCTTC | CASSFARQTYNEQFF
TRBJ1-3 | - | - | TRBV4-1 | TGCGCCAGCAGCCAAGATCTCTGGGAAGCCAATCAAGCTGGAAACACCATATATTTT | CASSQDLWEANQAGNTIYF
TRBJ2-5 | - | - | TRBV15 | TGTGCCACCAGCAGTCGGTGGGGGGAGACCCAGTACTTC | CATSSRWGETQYF
TRBJ2-1 | - | - | TRBV10-3 | TGTGCCATCGGGGGACGCGCCTACAATGAGCAGTTCTTC | CAIGGRAYNEQFF
TRBJ2-7 | - | TRBD2 | TRBV19 | TGTGCCAGCGCCCTAGCGGGAGACTCCTACGAGCAGTACTTC | CASALAGDSYEQYF
TRBJ2-7 | - | TRBD1 | TRBV7-9 | TGTGCCAGCAGTCTATCCCCGGGACAGGGGGTCTACGAGCAGTACTTC | CASSLSPGQGVYEQYF
TRBJ1-2 | - | TRBD1 | TRBV30 | TGTGCCTGGACTGACCGGACAGGGTCCCTATATGGCTACACCTTC | CAWTDRTGSLYGYTF
TRBJ2-1 | - | - | TRBV29-1 | TGCAGCGTTGCGAACTTCTACAATGAGCAGTTCTTC | CSVANFYNEQFF
TRBJ2-1 | - | TRBD2 | TRBV29-1 | TGCAGCGTCGGACTAGCGGGCATTTACAATGAGCAGTTCTTC | CSVGLAGIYNEQFF
TRBJ2-7 | - | - | TRBV5-8 | TGTGCCAGCAGCTTTGGGGGCCACTACGAGCAGTACTTC | CASSFGGHYEQYF
TRBJ2-1 | - | TRBD2 | TRBV5-1 | TGCGCCAGCAGCAAGAGACTAGCGGGAGACAATGAGCAGTTCTTC | CASSKRLAGDNEQFF
TRBJ2-7 | - | - | TRBV2 | TGTGCCAGCAGCCTCCCCCGGGACTTCCCCTACGAGCAGTACTTC | CASSLPRDFPYEQYF
TRBJ2-1 | - | - | TRBV29-1 | TGCAGCGTCGCTACTACGCGAATCTCCTACAATGAGCAGTTCTTC | CSVATTRISYNEQFF
TRBJ2-2 | - | - | TRBV27 | TGTGCCAGCAGTTACTTTGACAGGCCGAACACCGGGGAGCTGTTTTTT | CASSYFDRPNTGELFF
TRBJ1-1 | - | - | TRBV29-1 | TGCAGCGTTGAAGGGACACAGGGTACCAACACTGAAGCTTTCTTT | CSVEGTQGTNTEAFF
TRBJ2-1 | - | - | TRBV2 | TGTGCCAGCAGGGGAGAGCTCCTCAGGAGGTGGCAGTTCTTC | CASRGELLRRWQFF
TRBJ2-4 | - | TRBD2 | TRBV28 | TGTGCCAGCAGTCCCATGAGCGGGAGGATTTTAAACATTCAGTACTTC | CASSPMSGRILNIQYF
TRBJ1-2 | - | - | TRBV6-6 | TGTGCCAGCAGTTACTGTCCCTGCTATGGCTACACCTTC | CASSYCPCYGYTF
TRBJ2-5 | - | TRBD1 | TRBV7-2 | TGTGCCAGCAGCCCGGACAGGGGGCGTCAAGAGACCCAGTACTTC | CASSPDRGRQETQYF
TRBJ2-7 | - | TRBD2 | TRBV19 | TGTGCCAGTAGTACCACGACTAGCTTAGCCTCTTACGAGCAGTACTTC | CASSTTTSLASYEQYF
TRBJ1-1 | - | - | TRBV19 | TGTGCCAGTAGTACCGTCCTGGTTGTCACTGAAGCTTTCTTT | CASSTVLVVTEAFF
TRBJ2-1 | - | TRBD2 | TRBV28 | TGTGCCAGCAGTCCTGGACTAGCGGGAGTTCTCTATGAGCAGTTCTTC | CASSPGLAGVLYEQFF
TRBJ2-4 | - | TRBD2 | TRBV11-2 | TGTGCCAGCAGCCCTCGGACTAGCGGGGGGAAAAACATTCAGTACTTC | CASSPRTSGGKNIQYF
TRBJ1-1 | - | - | TRBV25-1 | TGTGCCAGCAGTATGGGGCCGAACACTGAAGCTTTCTTT | CASSMGPNTEAFF
TRBJ2-3 | - | - | TRBV7-7 | TGTGCTAGCAGCTCCACTAGCAACACAGATACGCAGTATTTT | CASSSTSNTDTQYF
TRBJ1-2 | - | - | TRBV6-6 | TGTGCCAGCAACCGCGGCGGGGGCTGGAGCGGCTACACCTTC | CASNRGGGWSGYTF
TRBJ2-7 | once | TRBD1 | TRBV6-1 | TGTGCCAGCATCCAGGACAGGGCTCACTACGAGCAGTACTTC | CASIQDRAHYEQYF
TRBJ2-3 | - | - | TRBV28 | TGTGCCAGCAGGCCCCCTAGCACAGATACGCAGTATTTT | CASRPPSTDTQYF
TRBJ1-2 | - | - | TRBV18 | TGTGCCAGCTCACCAGACGGTAACTATGGCTACACCTTC | CASSPDGNYGYTF
TRBJ2-1 | - | TRBD1 | TRBV13 | TGTGCCAGCAGCTCCCGGGACAGGGGCTACAATGAGCAGTTCTTC | CASSSRDRGYNEQFF
TRBJ1-2 | - | TRBD1 | TRBV18 | TGTGCCAGCTCACCACCTATGGGACAGAACTATGGCTACACCTTC | CASSPPMGQNYGYTF
TRBJ1-2 | - | - | TRBV18 | TGTGCCAGCTCACCGGAGCCCCCAGTCCAGAGCGGCTACACCTTC | CASSPEPPVQSGYTF
TRBJ2-5 | - | TRBD2 | TRBV10-3 | TGTGCCATCAGTGCCGGACTAGCGGGAGGGCTGGAGACCCAGTACTTC | CAISAGLAGGLETQYF
TRBJ2-1 | - | TRBD2 | TRBV5-4 | TGTGCCAGCAGCTTGGGGCGGGAGAGACTCTACAATGAGCAGTTCTTC | CASSLGRERLYNEQFF
TRBJ2-1 | - | TRBD1 | TRBV5-1 | TGCGCCAGCAGCTCTAGGGGGCTCAATGAGCAGTTCTTC | CASSSRGLNEQFF
TRBJ2-3 | - | - | TRBV11-2 | TGTGCCAGCAGCTTAGTGGGGGCTAGAGGAACAGATACGCAGTATTTT | CASSLVGARGTDTQYF
TRBJ2-7 | - | TRBD2 | TRBV18 | TGTGCCAGCTCACCACCGGTCGGCGGGGGGCGCTACGAGCAGTACTTC | CASSPPVGGGRYEQYF
TRBJ2-1 | once | - | TRBV30 | TGTGCCTGGACGTCGGGGAACAGGGACGACAATGAGCAGTTCTTC | CAWTSGNRDDNEQFF
TRBJ1-5 | few | - | TRBV21-1 | TGTGCCAGCAGCATACAGGGGCATCAGCCCCAGCATTTT | CASSIQGHQPQHF
TRBJ1-2 | - | TRBD1 | TRBV14 | TGTGCCAGCAGCCCCGGACAGGGGCCTCTAGCTAACTATGGCTACACCTTC | CASSPGQGPLANYGYTF
TRBJ2-5 | - | - | TRBV18 | TGTGCCAGCTCTTCCAAAGAGACCCAGTACTTC | CASSSKETQYF
TRBJ2-7 | - | - | TRBV7-9 | TGTGCCAGCAGCCAAGGGGTAGGGGCCTACGAGCAGTACTTC | CASSQGVGAYEQYF
TRBJ2-7 | - | - | TRBV6-6 | TGTGCCAGCAGTTACTCGAGAGGGACCTACGAGCAGTACTTC | CASSYSRGTYEQYF
TRBJ2-3 | - | - | TRBV11-2 | TGTGCCAGCAGCCTACGATTGTGGGCAGATACGCAGTATTTT | CASSLRLWADTQYF
TRBJ2-1 | - | - | TRBV5-5 | TGTGCCAGCAGCTTGGAGCCTAGTCACAATGAGCAGTTCTTC | CASSLEPSHNEQFF
TRBJ2-3 | - | TRBD1 | TRBV11-2 | TGTGCCAGCAGCGCTCTTTCCGGGACAGGGTTATTCTTAGCGCAGTATTTT | CASSALSGTGLFLAQYF
TRBJ2-1 | once | - | TRBV11-3 | TGTGCCAGCAGCTTAGGAGGAGCCTACAGGGCTAGTGAGCAGTTCTTC | CASSLGGAYRASEQFF